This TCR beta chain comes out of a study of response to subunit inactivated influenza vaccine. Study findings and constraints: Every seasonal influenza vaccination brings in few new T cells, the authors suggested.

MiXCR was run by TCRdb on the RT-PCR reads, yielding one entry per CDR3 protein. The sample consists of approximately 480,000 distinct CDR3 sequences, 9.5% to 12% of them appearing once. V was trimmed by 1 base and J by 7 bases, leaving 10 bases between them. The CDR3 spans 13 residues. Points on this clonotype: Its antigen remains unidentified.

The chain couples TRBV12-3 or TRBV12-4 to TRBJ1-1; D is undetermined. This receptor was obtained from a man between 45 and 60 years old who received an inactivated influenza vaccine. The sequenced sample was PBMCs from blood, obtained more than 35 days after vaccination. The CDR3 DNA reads TGTGCCAGCAGTTTAGGACTACGGAATGAAGCTTTCTTT. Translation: CASSLGLRNEAFF.